This T cell receptor beta chain was observed in a study of shared clonotypes between healthy human individuals. For the study at large: Two female and three male donors aged 18 to 49 were enrolled.

The CDR3 consists of 15 residues. Germline V gene sequence: CDR1 KGHSH, CDR2 LQKENI. V was trimmed by 2 bases and J by 2 bases, leaving 10 bases between them. Some clones are missing from TCRdb's copy, which holds only in-frame ones; the method was immunoSEQ multiplex PCR. The sample comprises over a million clones, over 95% of which are singletons, and more than 0.9% rests with the top ten. The gene calls are TRBV18 and TRBJ1-3; no reliable D call. Sequenced: naive CD4+ T cells sorted from blood. Described subset: CD45RA+ positively selected. The receptor was isolated from a young man in good health. The CDR3 nucleotides read TGTGCCAGCTCACCATCTGGGGATACTGGAAACACCATATATTTT. This codes for CASSPSGDTGNTIYF.